The subject of this entry is one T cell receptor (beta chain). The antigen it recognizes is unknown. Base qualities are not recorded, but no much larger clone differs from it by a single base. These data originate in a study of T cell changes during pregnancy in multiple sclerosis (dated by TCRdb to about 2019). The study in broad terms: The study looked at changes in the T cell repertoire across pregnancy in women with multiple sclerosis.

Libraries came from the immunoSEQ multiplex PCR assay. Not all clones reach the TCRdb copy of this immuneACCESS table, which keeps in-frame sequences only. Checked studies attribute under half of the gap to unresolved V genes and leave the rest unexplained. The sample table records 40,000 to 60,000 clones; around 92% of these occur just once. The top ten hold roughly 0.92% of the sample. The CDR3, cysteine through phenylalanine, is 17 amino acids long. Left in the record is the CDR3 DNA by itself, 51 bases read in frame from the first base. V gives up 1 base and J gives up 4 bases, and the segment between their germline ends measures 19 bases. Sequences KGHSH (CDR1) and LQKENI (CDR2) are obtained from the germline V gene.

Material: peripheral blood, obtained after pregnancy. The sequence was collected from a female donor with multiple sclerosis, enrolled in a pregnancy study. The rearrangement joined TRBV18 to TRBJ1-2; no D gene call is confident. In nucleotides, the sequence is TGTGCCAGCTCACCACTGGTCGATTCTTACTTCGTCTATGGCTACACCTTC. Its protein product is CASSPLVDSYFVYGYTF. The full variable domain, with segments outside the CDR3 supplied by the reference TRBV18 and TRBJ1-2 proteins, appears as NAGVMQNPRHLVRRRGQEARLRCSPMKGHSHVYWYRQLPEEGLKFMVYLQKENIIDESGMPKERFSAEFPKEGPSILRIQQVVRGDSAAYFCASSPLVDSYFVYGYTFGSGTRLTVV.